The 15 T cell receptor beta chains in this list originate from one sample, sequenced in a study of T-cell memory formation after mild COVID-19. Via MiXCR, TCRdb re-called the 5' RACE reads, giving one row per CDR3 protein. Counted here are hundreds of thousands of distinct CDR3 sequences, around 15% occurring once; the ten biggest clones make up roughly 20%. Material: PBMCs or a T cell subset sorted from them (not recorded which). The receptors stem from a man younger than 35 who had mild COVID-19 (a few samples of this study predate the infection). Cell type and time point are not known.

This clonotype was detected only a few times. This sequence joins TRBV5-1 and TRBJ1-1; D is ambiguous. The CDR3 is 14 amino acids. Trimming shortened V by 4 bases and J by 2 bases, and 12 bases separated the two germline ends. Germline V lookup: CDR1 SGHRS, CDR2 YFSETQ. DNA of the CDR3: TGCGCCAGCAGCGAACACCTCGCCAACACTGAAGCTTTCTTT. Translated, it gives CASSEHLANTEAFF.

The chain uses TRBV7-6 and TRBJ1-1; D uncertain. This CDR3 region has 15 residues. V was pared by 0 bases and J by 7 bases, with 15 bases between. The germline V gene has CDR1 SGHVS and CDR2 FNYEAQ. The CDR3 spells CASSLAGNGMSEAFF. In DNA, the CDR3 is TGTGCCAGCAGCTTAGCTGGGAACGGAATGAGTGAAGCTTTCTTT. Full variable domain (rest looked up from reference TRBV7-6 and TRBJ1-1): GAGVSQSPRYKVTKRGQDVALRCDPISGHVSLYWYRQALGQGPEFLTYFNYEAQQDKSGLPNDRFSAERPEGSISTLTIQRTEQRDSAMYRCASSLAGNGMSEAFFGQGTRLTVV.

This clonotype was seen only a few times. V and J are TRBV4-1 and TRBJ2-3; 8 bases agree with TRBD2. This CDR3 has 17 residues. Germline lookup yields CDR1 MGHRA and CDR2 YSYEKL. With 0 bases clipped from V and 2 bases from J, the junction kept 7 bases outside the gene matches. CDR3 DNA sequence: TGCGCCAGCAGCCAAGAAAAAGCGGGGGACTCCACAGATACGCAGTATTTT. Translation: CASSQEKAGDSTDTQYF.

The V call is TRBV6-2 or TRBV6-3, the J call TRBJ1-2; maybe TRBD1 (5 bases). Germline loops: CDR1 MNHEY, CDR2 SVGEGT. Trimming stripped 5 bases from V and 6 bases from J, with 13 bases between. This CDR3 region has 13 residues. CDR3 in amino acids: CASSQPTAHGYTF. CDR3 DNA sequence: TGTGCCAGCAGTCAGCCGACAGCGCATGGCTACACCTTC.

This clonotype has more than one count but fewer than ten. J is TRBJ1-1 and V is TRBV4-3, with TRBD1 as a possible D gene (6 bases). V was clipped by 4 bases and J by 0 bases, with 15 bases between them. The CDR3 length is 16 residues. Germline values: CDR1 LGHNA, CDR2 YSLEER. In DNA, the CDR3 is TGCGCCAGCAGCCTGGGGGCAGGGCGACTGAACACTGAAGCTTTCTTT. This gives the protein CASSLGAGRLNTEAFF.

CDR3 region: CASSLVGTPQYV. The CDR3 DNA follows: TGTGCCAGCAGCTTGGTCGGAACCCCCCAGTACGTC. The V and J genes are TRBV7-9 and TRBJ2-7; D unclear. Germline V gives CDR1 SEHNR, CDR2 FQNEAQ (reference sequence). CDR3 length: 12 amino acids. V lost 3 bases to trimming and J lost 10 bases, with 13 bases between them.

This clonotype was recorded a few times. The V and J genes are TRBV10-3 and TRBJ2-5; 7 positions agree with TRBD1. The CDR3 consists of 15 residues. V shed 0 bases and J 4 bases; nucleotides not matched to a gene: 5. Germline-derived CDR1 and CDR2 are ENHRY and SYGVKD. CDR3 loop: CAISESNRGPETQYF. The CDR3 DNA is TGTGCCATCAGTGAGTCCAACAGGGGACCAGAGACCCAGTACTTC.

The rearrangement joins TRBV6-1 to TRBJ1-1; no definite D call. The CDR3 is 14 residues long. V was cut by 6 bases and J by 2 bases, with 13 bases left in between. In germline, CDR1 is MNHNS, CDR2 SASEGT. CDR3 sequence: CASSEDLHNTEAFF. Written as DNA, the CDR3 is TGTGCCAGCAGCGAGGACCTCCATAACACTGAAGCTTTCTTT.

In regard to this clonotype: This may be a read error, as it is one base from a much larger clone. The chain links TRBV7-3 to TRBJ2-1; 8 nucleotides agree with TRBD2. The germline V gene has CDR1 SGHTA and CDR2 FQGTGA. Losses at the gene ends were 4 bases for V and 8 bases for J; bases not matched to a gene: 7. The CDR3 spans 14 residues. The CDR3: CASSSGGGHDEQFF. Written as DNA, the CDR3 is TGTGCCAGCAGCTCAGGCGGGGGGCACGATGAGCAGTTCTTC.

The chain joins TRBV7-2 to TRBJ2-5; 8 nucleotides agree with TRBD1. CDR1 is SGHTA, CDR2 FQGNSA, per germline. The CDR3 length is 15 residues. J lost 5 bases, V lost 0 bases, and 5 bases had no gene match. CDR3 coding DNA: TGTGCCAGCAGCTTAGCCGGGACAGGCGGGGAGACCCAGTACTTC. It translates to CASSLAGTGGETQYF.

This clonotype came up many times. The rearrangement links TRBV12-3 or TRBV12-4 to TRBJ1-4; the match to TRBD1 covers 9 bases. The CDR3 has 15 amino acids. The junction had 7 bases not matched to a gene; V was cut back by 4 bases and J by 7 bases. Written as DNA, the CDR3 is TGTGCCAGCAGTTCCGGGACAGGGTTGAGTGAAAAACTGTTTTTT. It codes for CASSSGTGLSEKLFF.

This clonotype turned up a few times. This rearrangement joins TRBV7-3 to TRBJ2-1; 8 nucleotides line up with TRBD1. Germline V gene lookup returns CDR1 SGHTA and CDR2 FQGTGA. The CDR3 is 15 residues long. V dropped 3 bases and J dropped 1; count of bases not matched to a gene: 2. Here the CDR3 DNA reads TGTGCCAGCAGCTTCGACAGGGGATCCTACAATGAGCAGTTCTTC. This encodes CASSFDRGSYNEQFF.

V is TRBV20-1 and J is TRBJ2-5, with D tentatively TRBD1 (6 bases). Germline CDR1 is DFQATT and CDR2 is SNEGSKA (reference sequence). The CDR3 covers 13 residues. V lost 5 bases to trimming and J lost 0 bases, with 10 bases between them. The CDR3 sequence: CSASGTYQETQYF. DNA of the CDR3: TGCAGTGCTTCCGGGACATACCAAGAGACCCAGTACTTC.

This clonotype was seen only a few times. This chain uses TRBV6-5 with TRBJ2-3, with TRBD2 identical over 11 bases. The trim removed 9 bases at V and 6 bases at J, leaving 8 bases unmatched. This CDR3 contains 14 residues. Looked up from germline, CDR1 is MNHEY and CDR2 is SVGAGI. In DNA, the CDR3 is TGTGCCAGTAAGACTAGCGGGGTTGTGGATACGCAGTATTTT. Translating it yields CASKTSGVVDTQYF.

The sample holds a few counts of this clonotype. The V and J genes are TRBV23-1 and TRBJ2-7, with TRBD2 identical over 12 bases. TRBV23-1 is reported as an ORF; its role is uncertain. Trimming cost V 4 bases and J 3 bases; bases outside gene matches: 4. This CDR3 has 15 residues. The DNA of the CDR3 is TGCGCCAGCAGTCGGCGACTAGCGGGGGACTACGAGCAGTACTTC. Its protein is CASSRRLAGDYEQYF.